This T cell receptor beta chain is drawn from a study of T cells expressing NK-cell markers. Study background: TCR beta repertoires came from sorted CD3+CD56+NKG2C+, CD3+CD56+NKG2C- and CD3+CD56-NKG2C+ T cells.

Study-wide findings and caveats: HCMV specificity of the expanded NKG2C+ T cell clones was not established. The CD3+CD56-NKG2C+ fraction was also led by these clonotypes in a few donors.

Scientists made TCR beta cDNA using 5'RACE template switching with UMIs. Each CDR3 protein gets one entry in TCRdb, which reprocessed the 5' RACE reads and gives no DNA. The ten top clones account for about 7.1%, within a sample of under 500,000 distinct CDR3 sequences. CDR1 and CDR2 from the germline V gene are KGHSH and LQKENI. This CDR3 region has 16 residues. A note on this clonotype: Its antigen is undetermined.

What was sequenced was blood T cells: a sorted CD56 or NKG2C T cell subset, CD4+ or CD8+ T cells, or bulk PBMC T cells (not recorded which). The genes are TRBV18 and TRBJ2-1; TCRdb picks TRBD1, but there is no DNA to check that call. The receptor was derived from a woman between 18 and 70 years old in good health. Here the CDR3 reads CASGDRGPSSYNEQFF.